These 4 T cell receptor beta chains share one sample of origin, sequenced in a study of blood T cell repertoires in COVID-19. Measured with immunoSEQ multiplex PCR; TCRdb has only the in-frame clones, and not every one. The table has 200,000 or so clones, almost 85% seen once. The sample consisted of peripheral blood. These receptors originate from a human donor with acute or convalescent COVID-19. The donor label of this sample is uncertain.

The rearrangement links TRBV27 to TRBJ2-1, with a possible D match to TRBD2 (5 bases). Germline V gene sequence: CDR1 MNHEY, CDR2 SMNVEV (reference sequence). The length of the CDR3 is 16 residues. V was clipped by 3 bases and J by 0 bases, with 12 bases between them. CDR3 DNA: TGTGCCAGCAGTTTCAGAGGGCGAAGCTCCTACAATGAGCAGTTCTTC. The encoded protein is CASSFRGRSSYNEQFF.

This chain links TRBV2 with TRBJ1-5; D is undetermined. Deletions cut 3 bases from V and 1 base from J, with 10 bases between. The germline CDR1 and CDR2 sequences are SNHLY and FYNNEI. The CDR3 runs 15 residues. The DNA for the CDR3 is TGTGCCAGCAGTGAGTCTGGTCAGAGCAATCAGCCCCAGCATTTT. Translated, it gives CASSESGQSNQPQHF.

V and J are TRBV28 and TRBJ2-7; 9 bases line up with TRBD1. Germline assignment: CDR1 MDHEN and CDR2 SYDVKM. The V segment lost 5 bases and the J segment 6 bases; nucleotides outside the gene matches: 8. This CDR3 is built from 14 residues. The CDR3 coding sequence is TGTGCCAGCAGTCCCGGGACAGGGTTGCCCGAGCAGTACTTC. Protein: CASSPGTGLPEQYF.

V and J are TRBV29-1 and TRBJ2-7, with 10 bases identical to TRBD1. CDR3 length: 12 residues. J gave up 7 bases and V 7 bases, and 7 bases lay outside the gene matches. Germline-derived CDR1 and CDR2 are SQVTM and ANQGSEA. The chain's CDR3 is CSAGQGVREQYF. The CDR3 DNA sequence: TGCAGCGCCGGACAGGGGGTTCGAGAGCAGTACTTC.